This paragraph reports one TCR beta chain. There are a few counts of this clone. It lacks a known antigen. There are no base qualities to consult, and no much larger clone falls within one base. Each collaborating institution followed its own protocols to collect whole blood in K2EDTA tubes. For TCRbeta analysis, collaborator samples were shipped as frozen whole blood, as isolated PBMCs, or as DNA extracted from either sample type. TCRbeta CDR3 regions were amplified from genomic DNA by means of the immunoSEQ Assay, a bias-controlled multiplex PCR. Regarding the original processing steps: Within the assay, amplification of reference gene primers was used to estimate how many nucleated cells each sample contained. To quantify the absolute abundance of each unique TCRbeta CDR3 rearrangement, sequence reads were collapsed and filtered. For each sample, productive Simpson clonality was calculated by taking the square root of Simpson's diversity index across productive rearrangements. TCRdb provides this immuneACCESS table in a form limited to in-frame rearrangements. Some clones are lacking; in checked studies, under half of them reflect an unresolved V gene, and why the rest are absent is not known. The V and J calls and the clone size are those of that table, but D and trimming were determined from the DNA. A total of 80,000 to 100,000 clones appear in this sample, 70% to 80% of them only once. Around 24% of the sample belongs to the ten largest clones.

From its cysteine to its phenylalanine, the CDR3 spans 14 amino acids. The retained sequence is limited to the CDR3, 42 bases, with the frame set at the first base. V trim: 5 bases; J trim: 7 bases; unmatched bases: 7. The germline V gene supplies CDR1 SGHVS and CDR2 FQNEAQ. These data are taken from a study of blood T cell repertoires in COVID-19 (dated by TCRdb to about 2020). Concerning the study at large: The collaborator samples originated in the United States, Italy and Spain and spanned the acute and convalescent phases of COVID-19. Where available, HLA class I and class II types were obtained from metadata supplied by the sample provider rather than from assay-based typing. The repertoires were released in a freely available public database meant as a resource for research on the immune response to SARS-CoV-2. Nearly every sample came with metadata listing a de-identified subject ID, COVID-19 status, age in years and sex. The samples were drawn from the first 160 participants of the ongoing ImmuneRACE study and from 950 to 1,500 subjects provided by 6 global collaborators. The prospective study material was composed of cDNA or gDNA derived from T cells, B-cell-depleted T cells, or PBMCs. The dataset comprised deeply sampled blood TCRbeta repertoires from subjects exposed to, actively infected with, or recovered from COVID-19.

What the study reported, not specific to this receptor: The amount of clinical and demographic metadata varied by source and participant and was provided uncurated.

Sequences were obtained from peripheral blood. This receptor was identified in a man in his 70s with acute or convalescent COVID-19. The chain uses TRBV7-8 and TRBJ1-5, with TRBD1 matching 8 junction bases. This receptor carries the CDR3 CASSTQGAGQPQHF. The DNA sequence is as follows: TGTGCCAGCAGCACCCAGGGGGCTGGGCAGCCCCAGCATTTT.